This T cell receptor (beta chain) originates from a study of T-cell memory formation after mild COVID-19. One entry per CDR3 protein, called by TCRdb with MiXCR from the 5' RACE reads. The table records hundreds of thousands of distinct CDR3 sequences, 18% of them present only once. The CDR3 length is 15 residues. The germline V gene encodes CDR1 SGDLS and CDR2 YYNGEE. The V and J ends lost 3 bases and 6 bases respectively, with 15 bases between them. The sequence came from an adult woman who had mild COVID-19 (a few samples of this study predate the infection). Cell type and time point are not known. The sequenced sample was PBMCs or a T cell subset sorted from them (not recorded which). J is TRBJ2-2 and V is TRBV9; D is possibly TRBD2 (5 bases). CDR3 in amino acids: CASSAWGATAGELFF. The CDR3 DNA sequence: TGTGCCAGCAGCGCTTGGGGAGCCACGGCCGGGGAGCTGTTTTTT.